These 21 T cell receptor beta chains were all obtained from the same sample, sequenced in a study of blood T cells in healthy people across ages. Next came a second PCR, run for about 6 to 12 cycles, which used a sample-barcoded 5' primer along with a J-beta primer mix. TCRdb itself ran the 5' RACE reads through MiXCR, one entry per CDR3 protein. The sample has around 500,000 distinct CDR3 sequences, over 25% seen once; the top ten hold about 3.3%. Another study also made use of these data, one on T cells of mothers and their children.

Sequenced material: blood. Every receptor here comes from a boy younger than 10 in good health.

Here the CDR3 DNA reads TGTGCCAGCAGCCCGGGACAGGGGGCTTATAACTATGGCTACACCTTC. Amino acids: CASSPGQGAYNYGYTF. The chain carries TRBV11-2 and TRBJ1-2; TRBD1 agrees at 12 bases. Germline V gene sequence: CDR1 SGHAT, CDR2 FQNNGV. This CDR3 region has 16 residues. Trimming removed 5 bases from V and 1 base from J; junction bases left unmatched: 5.

V is TRBV14 and J is TRBJ1-2, with D possibly being TRBD1 (6 bases). Germline V gene sequence: CDR1 SGHDN, CDR2 FVKESK. V was trimmed by 1 base and J by 1 base, leaving 13 bases between them. The CDR3 runs 16 residues. The CDR3 nucleotides are TGTGCCAGCAGCCAAGTCGTGGGGGCCTATAACTATGGCTACACCTTC. Translated: CASSQVVGAYNYGYTF.

The chain employs TRBV6-6 and TRBJ1-3; 9 positions agree with TRBD1. The ends lost 0 bases at V and 5 bases at J; junction bases unmatched: 5. The CDR3 length is 16 residues. Per germline, CDR1 MNHNY and CDR2 SVGAGI (reference sequence). DNA for the CDR3: TGTGCCAGCAGTTACTCGAAGGGGACAGGGCGAAACACCATATATTTT. It translates to CASSYSKGTGRNTIYF.

The V and J genes are TRBV7-9 and TRBJ2-1, with D possibly TRBD2 on 6 matching bases. V shed 0 bases and J shed 0 bases, with 27 bases lying between them. The CDR3 totals 22 residues. CDR1 is SEHNR and CDR2 is FQNEAQ in the germline V gene (reference sequence). CDR3 nucleotides: TGTGCCAGCAGCTTAGCGTTCCTGGGTGACTTCGGCGGGGTGAGCTCCTACAATGAGCAGTTCTTC. Residues: CASSLAFLGDFGGVSSYNEQFF.

The genes are TRBV7-2 and TRBJ1-2; D is ambiguous. The CDR3 contains 12 residues. Trimming left V 5 bases short and J 2 bases short, with 6 bases between. Germline-derived CDR1 and CDR2 are SGHTA and FQGNSA. CDR3 nucleotides: TGTGCCAGCAGCACACAGAACTATGGCTACACCTTC. Amino acid sequence: CASSTQNYGYTF.

This clonotype occurred a few times. The chain combines TRBV3-1 with TRBJ1-3; maybe TRBD1 (5 bases). CDR3 length: 16 amino acids. Germline V lookup: CDR1 LGHDT, CDR2 YNNKEL (reference sequence). The V end was cut by 4 bases, the J end by 1 base, with 14 bases between. This CDR3 is CASSLGTSGSGNTIYF. CDR3 nucleotide sequence: TGTGCCAGCAGCCTCGGGACGTCCGGATCTGGAAACACCATATATTTT.

This rearrangement joins TRBV4-2 to TRBJ2-7, with 11 bases that match TRBD1. Germline CDR1 reads LGHNA; CDR2 reads YNFKEQ. This CDR3 is 15 amino acids long. V shed 4 bases, J shed 6 bases, and the junction held 8 bases outside the gene matches. The CDR3 region has the DNA TGTGCCAGCAGCCTCGGCCCGGGACAGGGGGTCGAGCAGTACTTC. It codes for CASSLGPGQGVEQYF.

This clonotype was seen more than once but under ten times. The gene calls are TRBV5-5 and TRBJ2-2; TRBD1 is a possible D gene (5 bases). The CDR3 is made up of 15 amino acids. Trimming removed 2 bases at V and 5 bases at J, with 13 bases between. Germline CDR1 SGHKS, CDR2 YYEKEE (reference sequence). The CDR3 is CASSFRQGSTGELFF. Here the CDR3 DNA reads TGTGCCAGCAGCTTCCGGCAGGGTTCGACCGGGGAGCTGTTTTTT.

The V gene is TRBV12-3 or TRBV12-4, the J gene TRBJ1-1; D is possibly TRBD1 (6 bases). Trimming took off 4 bases at V and 3 bases at J, with 15 bases between the two ends. This CDR3 is built from 15 residues. The CDR3 here is CASSSMTGIDTEAFF. DNA for the CDR3: TGTGCCAGCAGTTCGATGACAGGAATCGACACTGAAGCTTTCTTT.

The chain uses TRBV7-2 and TRBJ1-2; TRBD1 agrees at 8 bases. The CDR3 totals 15 residues. V lost 5 bases, J lost 3 bases, and 8 bases stayed unmatched. The germline V gene has CDR1 SGHTA and CDR2 FQGNSA. In DNA form, the CDR3 reads TGTGCCAGCAGCATCCGGACAGGGATGGACTATGGCTACACCTTC. This translates into CASSIRTGMDYGYTF.

The chain joins TRBV29-1 to TRBJ2-1; 12 nucleotides match TRBD2. The V gene's germline CDR1 is SQVTM and CDR2 ANQGSEA. This CDR3 spans 15 amino acids. Losses at the gene ends were 3 bases for V and 8 bases for J; bases not matched to a gene: 8. This CDR3 is CSVEEASGGADEQFF. For the CDR3, the DNA is TGCAGCGTTGAGGAGGCTAGCGGGGGGGCCGATGAGCAGTTCTTC.

There are a few counts of this clonotype. V is TRBV12-3 or TRBV12-4 and J is TRBJ2-6, with a tentative D call TRBD1 (6 bases). The CDR3 consists of 15 residues. The V end was cut by 5 bases, the J end by 1 base, with 9 bases between. The CDR3 DNA reads TGTGCCAGCAGTCCAGGGGTGTCTGGGGCCAACGTCCTGACTTTC. This translates into CASSPGVSGANVLTF.

This clonotype was seen repeatedly, ten times or more. This chain connects TRBV3-1 to TRBJ2-5; D perhaps matches TRBD1 (6 bases). This CDR3 contains 15 residues. Trimming left V 1 base short and J 5 bases short, with 14 bases between. The germline CDR1 and CDR2 sequences are LGHDT and YNNKEL (reference sequence). For the CDR3, the DNA is TGTGCCAGCAGCCAAGGGAACAGGGTAGTGGAGACCCAGTACTTC. This sequence encodes CASSQGNRVVETQYF.

The rearrangement uses TRBV10-1 and TRBJ2-5; 9 nucleotides match TRBD2. CDR1 is WNHNN and CDR2 is SYGVQD in the germline V gene (reference sequence). The CDR3 is made up of 13 amino acids. The trim removed 3 bases at V and 11 bases at J, leaving 7 bases unmatched. The CDR3 sequence: CASSEGTSQEQYF. DNA of the CDR3: TGCGCCAGCAGTGAAGGGACTAGCCAGGAGCAGTACTTC.

The sample holds a few counts of this clonotype. The chain employs TRBV3-1 and TRBJ2-3; 7 bases match TRBD2. The CDR3 has 18 residues. V shed 0 bases and J 2 bases; nucleotides not matched to a gene: 11. Per germline, CDR1 LGHDT and CDR2 YNNKEL (reference sequence). CDR3 loop: CASSQDTGGGGLTDTQYF. CDR3 DNA: TGTGCCAGCAGCCAAGATACGGGAGGCGGGGGTCTCACAGATACGCAGTATTTT.

With regard to this clonotype: At one of its ends the junction is not consistent with the germline gene, which may arise from a read error. V and J are TRBV18 and TRBJ1-4, with 8 bases that match TRBD1. CDR3 length: 21 residues. CDR1 is KGHSH and CDR2 is LQKENI in the germline V gene. The CDR3 DNA reads as TGTGCCAGCTCACTGACCAAAGGGCAGGGGGCCTTTTCGACTACTACTGAAAAACTGTTTTTT. It yields the protein CASSLTKGQGAFSTTTEKLFF.

The chain links TRBV7-9 to TRBJ1-1, with a tentative D call TRBD1 (5 bases). The CDR3 consists of 14 residues. Trimming removed 5 bases from V and 4 bases from J, with 14 bases in between. Germline V gives CDR1 SEHNR, CDR2 FQNEAQ (reference sequence). In DNA, the CDR3 is TGTGCCAGCAGCCGCAGGGTTTCGGGCACTGAAGCTTTCTTT. Protein: CASSRRVSGTEAFF.

The chain couples TRBV5-5 to TRBJ2-7; 7 bases agree with TRBD1. Losses at the gene ends were 4 bases for V and 0 bases for J; bases not matched to a gene: 10. Per germline, CDR1 SGHKS and CDR2 YYEKEE (reference sequence). This CDR3 has 16 residues. The CDR3 here is CASSPRTGTASYEQYF. The CDR3, as DNA: TGTGCCAGCAGCCCCAGAACTGGGACAGCCTCCTACGAGCAGTACTTC.

This rearrangement joins TRBV12-3 or TRBV12-4 to TRBJ1-4; TRBD1 might be the D (5 bases). The length of the CDR3 is 16 residues. Trimming stripped 5 bases from V and 7 bases from J, with 20 bases between. The CDR3 loop is CASSIIGHGLREKLFF. The CDR3 nucleotides read TGTGCCAGCAGTATAATAGGACACGGTCTGCGTGAAAAACTGTTTTTT.

This clonotype was observed many times. This chain connects TRBV12-3 or TRBV12-4 to TRBJ2-1, with TRBD2 identical over 11 bases. CDR3 length: 17 residues. V dropped 5 bases and J dropped 0; count of bases not matched to a gene: 6. The CDR3 loop is CASSLRLAGYSYNEQFF. CDR3 coding DNA: TGTGCCAGCAGTCTAAGACTAGCGGGATACTCCTACAATGAGCAGTTCTTC.

Here the CDR3 DNA reads TGTGCCAGCGGTACAGGGGGCTATGGCTACACCTTC. It translates to CASGTGGYGYTF. The genes are TRBV7-9 and TRBJ1-2; 8 bases are shared with TRBD1. Germline V CDR1 and CDR2: SEHNR, FQNEAQ (reference sequence). V trimming: 8 bases; J trimming: 4 bases; junction bases outside the gene matches: 3. This CDR3 contains 12 residues.